The text below deals with one T cell receptor beta chain. This sample was taken from a study of blood T cell repertoires in COVID-19. The overall study: PBMCs, B-cell-depleted T cells, or T cells were the source of the cDNA or gDNA that made up the material.

In the source study's methods: Cell counts per sample came from amplifying reference gene primers. Data came from immunoSEQ multiplex PCR; TCRdb stores just in-frame clones and leaves some out. That table is the source of V, J and clone size, and D and trimming were worked out from the DNA. The top ten hold just under 2% of the sample, which has approximately 170,000 clones, over 90% seen once. The sequence was collected from an older woman with COVID-19, enrolled during active disease. The sample consisted of peripheral blood.

CDR3 in amino acids: CASSSLAGGRNEQFF. In DNA form, the CDR3 reads TGTGCCAGCAGTTCCCTAGCGGGGGGGCGGAATGAGCAGTTCTTC. V is TRBV27 and J is TRBJ2-1; 12 positions match TRBD2. From germline, CDR1 is MNHEY and CDR2 SMNVEV (reference sequence). Trimming cost V 4 bases and J 7 bases; bases outside gene matches: 5. The CDR3 is 15 residues long.